These T cell receptor beta chains were read from a single sample in a study of Graves' ophthalmopathy and Graves' hyperthyroidism. One entry per CDR3 protein, called by TCRdb with MiXCR from the multiplex PCR reads. The table records some 390,000 distinct CDR3 sequences, 15% to 20% of them present only once. The sample taken for sequencing was peripheral blood. Receptors were obtained from a woman aged 18-29 years with Graves' ophthalmopathy. The CDR3 runs from the conserved cysteine through the conserved F or W. A D gene is named only where the DNA matches it firmly. Some rows mark clone size as missing; the rest say once, few, many or name a class of expanded clone.

clone size | J gene | V gene | D gene | CDR3 protein | CDR3 DNA
many | TRBJ1-5 | TRBV19 | NA | CASSYFDPNQPQHF | TGTGCCAGTAGCTACTTCGACCCCAATCAGCCCCAGCATTTT
many | TRBJ1-1 | TRBV5-1 | NA | CASSLVGAEGAFF | TGCGCCAGCAGCTTGGTTGGAGCCGAGGGAGCTTTCTTT
many | TRBJ2-5 | TRBV11-2 | TRBD1 | CASSFRTGRQETQYF | TGTGCCAGCAGCTTCAGGACAGGGAGGCAAGAGACCCAGTACTTC
many | TRBJ1-6 | TRBV19 | NA | CASSIGRPNSPLHF | TGTGCCAGTAGTATTGGGCGGCCTAATTCACCCCTCCACTTT
NA | TRBJ1-1 | TRBV7-2 | NA | CASSLYQDKKAFF | TGTGCCAGCAGCTTATATCAAGATAAAAAAGCTTTCTTT
NA | TRBJ2-7 | TRBV7-6 | TRBD2 | CASSSSPGGGYEQYF | TGTGCCAGCAGCTCGAGTCCGGGGGGAGGTTACGAGCAGTACTTC
many | TRBJ1-2 | TRBV29-1 | NA | CSVDKTGLLGYTF | TGCAGCGTTGATAAAACAGGGCTACTCGGCTACACCTTC
NA | TRBJ2-7 | TRBV12-3/TRBV12-4 | TRBD1 | CASSFLGTGWSSYEQYF | TGTGCCAGCAGTTTTCTCGGGACAGGGTGGAGCTCCTACGAGCAGTACTTC
many | TRBJ2-2 | TRBV7-3 | NA | CASSLTGPGNAGELFF | TGTGCCAGCAGCTTAACCGGCCCCGGAAACGCCGGGGAGCTGTTTTTT
NA | TRBJ2-6 | TRBV6-1 | TRBD1 | CASSGQTGFSGANVLTF | TGTGCCAGCAGTGGCCAGACAGGGTTCTCTGGGGCCAACGTCCTGACTTTC
NA | TRBJ2-7 | TRBV15 | TRBD1 | CATSDTGVRSEQYF | TGTGCCACCAGCGATACAGGGGTTAGGTCCGAGCAGTACTTC
NA | TRBJ1-2 | TRBV6-1 | NA | CASSEGRGPSYGYTF | TGTGCCAGCAGTGAAGGAAGAGGTCCTTCCTATGGCTACACCTTC
many | TRBJ2-7 | TRBV6-1 | TRBD1 | CASSEWGQVEQYF | TGTGCCAGCAGTGAATGGGGACAGGTCGAGCAGTACTTC
many | TRBJ2-5 | TRBV19 | NA | CAGSRLDREEETQYF | TGTGCCGGTAGTAGGCTAGACCGAGAGGAAGAGACCCAGTACTTC
many | TRBJ1-6 | TRBV30 | TRBD1 | CAFGQGFSPLHF | TGTGCCTTCGGACAGGGTTTTTCACCCCTCCACTTT
many | TRBJ2-7 | TRBV20-1 | NA | CSAQQMSEQYF | TGCAGTGCTCAACAGATGAGCGAGCAGTACTTC
many | TRBJ1-1 | TRBV25-1 | TRBD1 | CASTSRGPEAFF | TGTGCCAGCACCAGTAGGGGGCCTGAAGCTTTCTTT
few | TRBJ1-5 | TRBV7-8 | NA | CASSLLTGNNQPQHF | TGTGCCAGCAGCTTGCTTACGGGGAACAATCAGCCCCAGCATTTT
many | TRBJ2-3 | TRBV5-1 | NA | CASSSSNTDTQYF | TGCGCCAGCAGCTCCTCTAATACGGATACGCAGTATTTT
once | TRBJ2-7 | TRBV12-3/TRBV12-4 | TRBD1 | CASSLTGGRDEQYF | TGTGCCAGCAGTCTGACAGGGGGCCGGGACGAGCAGTACTTC
NA | TRBJ2-5 | TRBV6-1 | NA | CASRALPFGSRRVETQYF | TGTGCCAGCAGGGCGCTTCCATTCGGTTCCAGGCGGGTAGAGACCCAGTACTTC
NA | TRBJ1-5 | TRBV28 | NA | CASGSGGRAQPQHF | TGTGCCAGCGGGTCGGGTGGGAGAGCGCAGCCCCAGCATTTT
many | TRBJ2-2 | TRBV7-2 | NA | CASSLVRGGGELFF | TGTGCCAGCAGCTTAGTCAGGGGTGGTGGGGAGCTGTTTTTT
many | TRBJ1-1 | TRBV7-2 | NA | CASSLDNYEAFF | TGTGCCAGCAGCTTAGACAATTATGAAGCTTTCTTT
many | TRBJ1-1 | TRBV7-3 | NA | CASSPKGSLKAEAFF | TGTGCCAGCAGCCCAAAGGGATCCCTAAAGGCTGAAGCTTTCTTT
NA | TRBJ2-5 | TRBV15 | TRBD1 | CATSRVLGGTGEETQYF | TGTGCCACCAGCAGAGTTTTAGGGGGAACAGGGGAAGAGACCCAGTACTTC
many | TRBJ1-5 | TRBV27 | NA | CASSLYTLPSLNQPQHF | TGTGCCAGCAGTTTATACACCCTCCCAAGCCTCAATCAGCCCCAGCATTTT
many | TRBJ1-2 | TRBV28 | TRBD1 | CASSLLGQGALGYTF | TGTGCCAGCAGTTTGTTGGGACAGGGGGCGCTTGGCTACACCTTC
NA | TRBJ2-5 | TRBV28 | TRBD2 | CASSFAGGNVETQYF | TGTGCCAGCAGTTTTGCCGGGGGGAATGTGGAGACCCAGTACTTC
many | TRBJ2-7 | TRBV20-1 | NA | CSAIRGSSSSYEQYF | TGCAGTGCTATTCGAGGGTCATCCAGCTCCTACGAGCAGTACTTC
many | TRBJ2-5 | TRBV12-3/TRBV12-4 | TRBD1 | CASSFRGQGLGETQYF | TGTGCCAGCAGTTTTCGAGGACAGGGTCTTGGGGAGACCCAGTACTTC
many | TRBJ1-1 | TRBV6-2/TRBV6-3 | NA | CASSPQGRGYTEAFF | TGTGCCAGCAGTCCCCAGGGTCGGGGTTACACTGAAGCTTTCTTT
NA | TRBJ2-7 | TRBV11-2 | NA | CASSLGRGLGGYEQYF | TGTGCCAGCAGCTTAGGGAGGGGGCTCGGGGGCTACGAGCAGTACTTC
many | TRBJ1-1 | TRBV12-3/TRBV12-4 | NA | CASTPRGENTEAFF | TGTGCCAGCACTCCGAGGGGCGAGAACACTGAAGCTTTCTTT
many | TRBJ1-1 | TRBV28 | NA | CASSLSSRTAGVTEAFF | TGTGCCAGCAGTTTGAGTTCTCGTACCGCTGGAGTCACTGAAGCTTTCTTT
many | TRBJ2-5 | TRBV28 | NA | CASRTYQETQYF | TGTGCCAGCAGGACATACCAAGAGACCCAGTACTTC
many | TRBJ2-2 | TRBV30 | TRBD2 | CAWSVPGTSVTGELFF | TGTGCCTGGAGTGTCCCCGGGACTAGCGTCACCGGGGAGCTGTTTTTT
NA | TRBJ2-5 | TRBV12-3/TRBV12-4 | TRBD1 | CASSSPPGQPQETQYF | TGTGCCAGCAGTTCCCCGCCGGGACAGCCACAAGAGACCCAGTACTTC
NA | TRBJ2-7 | TRBV28 | NA | CASSLRPPAHEQYF | TGTGCCAGCAGTTTAAGGCCCCCGGCCCACGAGCAGTACTTC